This T cell receptor beta chain was identified during a study of T cells in Graves' hyperthyroidism and ophthalmopathy. Study results and limitations: Peripheral blood also featured most of the thyroid clonotypes expanded above 0.001.

Amplified regions were TCR beta CDR3 sequences from RNA transcripts. The HTBI primer set was used in a first-round RT-PCR of the TCR CDR3. TCRdb reanalysed the multiplex PCR reads using MiXCR and keeps one entry per CDR3 protein. The sample lists 250,000 to 400,000 distinct CDR3 sequences; roughly 13% were seen once. V lost 1 base to trimming and J lost 7 bases; unmatched junction nucleotides: 7. Germline-derived CDR1 and CDR2 are LGHDT and YNNKEL (reference sequence). The CDR3 is 14 amino acids. Notes on this clonotype: No antigen is known for it.

Diagnoses rested on clinical symptoms, serum thyroxine and TRAb, thyroid ultrasound and orbital computed tomography. Cells are PBMCs isolated from 10 ml of fresh blood. Sequenced material: blood. This clonotype was sampled from a woman between 35 and 50 years old with Graves' ophthalmopathy. The chain couples TRBV3-1 to TRBJ2-7; 7 bases line up with TRBD1. The CDR3 DNA sequence: TGTGCCAGCAGCCAAGTCGAGGGGGCTGGGGAGCAGTACTTC. As protein: CASSQVEGAGEQYF.